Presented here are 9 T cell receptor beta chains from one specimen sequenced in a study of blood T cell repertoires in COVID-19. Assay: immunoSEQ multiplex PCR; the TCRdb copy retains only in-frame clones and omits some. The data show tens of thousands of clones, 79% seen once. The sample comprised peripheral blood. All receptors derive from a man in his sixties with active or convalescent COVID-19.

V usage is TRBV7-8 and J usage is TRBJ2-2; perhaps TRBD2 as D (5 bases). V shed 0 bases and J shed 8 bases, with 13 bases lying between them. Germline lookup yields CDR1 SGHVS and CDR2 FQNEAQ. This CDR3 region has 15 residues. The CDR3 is CASSLANEGIGELFF. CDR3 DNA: TGTGCCAGCAGCTTAGCAAACGAGGGCATAGGGGAGCTGTTTTTT.

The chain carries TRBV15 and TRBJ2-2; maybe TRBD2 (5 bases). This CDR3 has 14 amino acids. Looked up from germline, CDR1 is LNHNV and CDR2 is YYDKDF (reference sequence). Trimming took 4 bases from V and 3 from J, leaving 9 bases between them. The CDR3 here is CATSTLDYTGELFF. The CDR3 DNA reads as TGTGCCACCAGCACACTGGACTACACCGGGGAGCTGTTTTTT. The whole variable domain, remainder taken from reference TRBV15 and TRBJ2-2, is DAMVIQNPRYQVTQFGKPVTLSCSQTLNHNVMYWYQQKSSQAPKLLFHYYDKDFNNEADTPDNFQSRRPNTSFCFLDIRSPGLGDTAMYLCATSTLDYTGELFFGEGSRLTVL.

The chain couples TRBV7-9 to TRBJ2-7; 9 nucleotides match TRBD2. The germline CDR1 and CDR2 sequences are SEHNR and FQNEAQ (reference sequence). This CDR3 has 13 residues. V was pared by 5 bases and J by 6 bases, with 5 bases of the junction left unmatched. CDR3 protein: CASSGLALGEQYF. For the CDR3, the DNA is TGTGCCAGCAGCGGACTAGCGTTGGGCGAGCAGTACTTC.

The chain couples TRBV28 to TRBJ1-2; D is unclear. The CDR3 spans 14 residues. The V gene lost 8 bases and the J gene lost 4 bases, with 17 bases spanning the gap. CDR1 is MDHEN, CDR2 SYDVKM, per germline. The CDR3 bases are TGTGCCAGCGAAAACTTATCCCATCCCTATGGCTACACCTTC. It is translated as CASENLSHPYGYTF.

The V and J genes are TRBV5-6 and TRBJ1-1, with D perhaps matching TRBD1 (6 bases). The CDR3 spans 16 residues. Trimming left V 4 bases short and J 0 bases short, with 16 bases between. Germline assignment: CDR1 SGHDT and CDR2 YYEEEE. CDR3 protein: CASSIYYRELNTEAFF. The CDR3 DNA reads TGTGCCAGCAGCATCTACTACAGGGAATTGAACACTGAAGCTTTCTTT.

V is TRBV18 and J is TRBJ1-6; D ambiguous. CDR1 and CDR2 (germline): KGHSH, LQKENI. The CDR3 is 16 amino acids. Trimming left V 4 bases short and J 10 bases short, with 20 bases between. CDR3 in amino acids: CASSLGSSLEASPLHF. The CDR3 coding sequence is TGTGCCAGCTCACTCGGGTCATCCCTTGAAGCCTCACCCCTCCACTTT.

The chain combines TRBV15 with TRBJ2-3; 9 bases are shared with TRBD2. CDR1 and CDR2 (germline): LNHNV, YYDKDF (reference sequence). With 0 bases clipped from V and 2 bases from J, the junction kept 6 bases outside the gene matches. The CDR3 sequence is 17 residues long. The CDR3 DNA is TGTGCCACCAGCAGAGATAGGCTAGCGGGGATCACAGATACGCAGTATTTT. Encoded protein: CATSRDRLAGITDTQYF.

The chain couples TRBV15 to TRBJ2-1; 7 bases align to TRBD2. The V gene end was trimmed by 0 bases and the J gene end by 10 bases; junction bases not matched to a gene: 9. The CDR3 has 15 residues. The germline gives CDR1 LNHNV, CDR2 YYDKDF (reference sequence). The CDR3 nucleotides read TGTGCCACCAGCAGAGATCGGGGTAGCGGGCGAGAGCAGTTCTTC. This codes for CATSRDRGSGREQFF.

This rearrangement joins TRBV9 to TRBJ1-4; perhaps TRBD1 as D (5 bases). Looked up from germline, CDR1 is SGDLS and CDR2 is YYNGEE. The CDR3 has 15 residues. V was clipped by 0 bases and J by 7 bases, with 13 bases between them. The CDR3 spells CASSVGGGAGEKLFF. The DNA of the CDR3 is TGTGCCAGCAGCGTAGGGGGAGGGGCAGGTGAAAAACTGTTTTTT.